What follows are 20 T cell receptor beta chains derived from one specimen sequenced in a study of control samples from healthy donors and cancer patients (dated by TCRdb to 2020 to 2021). Library method: the immunoSEQ multiplex PCR assay. What TCRdb holds here is the immuneACCESS table cut down to in-frame rearrangements. Part of the clones is not present; checked against another copy, under half of the missing clones reflect an unresolved V gene, and the others are unexplained. This sample comprises about 160,000 clones, roughly 94% of them detected only once. Over 6.5% of the sample goes to the ten largest clones. The sample consisted of blood. Receptors originate from a woman aged 40 to 55 in good health.

This chain uses TRBV11-1 with TRBJ2-2; a weak D match, TRBD2 (6 bases). This CDR3 is built from 15 residues. Deletions cut 5 bases from V and 3 bases from J, with 13 bases between. Germline V lookup: CDR1 SGHAT, CDR2 FQDESV (reference sequence). The CDR3 loop is CASSPRRADTGELFF. The CDR3 nucleotides are TGTGCCAGCAGCCCCCGGAGGGCGGACACCGGGGAGCTGTTTTTT.

The J gene is TRBJ2-7, the V gene TRBV5-1; possibly TRBD2 for D (6 bases). The V gene's germline CDR1 is SGHRS and CDR2 YFSETQ. This CDR3 spans 15 amino acids. The V end lost 0 bases, the J end lost 3 bases, and 13 bases lay between the germline ends. The CDR3 DNA is TGCGCCAGCAGCTTGGACGGGAGAACTATCTACGAGCAGTACTTC. Residues: CASSLDGRTIYEQYF. Complete variable domain (other parts from reference TRBV5-1 and TRBJ2-7): KAGVTQTPRYLIKTRGQQVTLSCSPISGHRSVSWYQQTPGQGLQFLFEYFSETQRNKGNFPGRFSGRQFSNSRSEMNVSTLELGDSALYLCASSLDGRTIYEQYFGPGTRLTVT.

The chain carries TRBV4-1 and TRBJ1-2, with unresolved D. CDR1 MGHRA and CDR2 YSYEKL come from the germline V gene. Trimming left V 0 bases short and J 7 bases short, with 12 bases between. The length of the CDR3 is 14 residues. This chain's CDR3 is CASSQDGATGGYTF. The CDR3 nucleotides are TGCGCCAGCAGCCAAGATGGCGCTACGGGTGGCTACACCTTC.

This sequence joins TRBV6-5 and TRBJ2-1; a possible D gene is TRBD2 (6 bases). This CDR3 comprises 15 residues. Germline assignment: CDR1 MNHEY and CDR2 SVGAGI. Trimming cost V 6 bases and J 5 bases, with 17 bases left between them. For the CDR3, the DNA is TGTGCCAGCAGCCAAGCGGGTGCAAGAAACAATGAGCAGTTCTTC. Translating gives CASSQAGARNNEQFF.

V is TRBV5-1 and J is TRBJ2-2, with 10 bases matching TRBD1. The V and J ends lost 0 bases and 9 bases, in that order; junction bases with no gene match: 8. Germline V gene lookup returns CDR1 SGHRS and CDR2 YFSETQ. This CDR3 is 16 amino acids long. This chain's CDR3 is CASSLGQGARTWELFF. Here the CDR3 DNA reads TGCGCCAGCAGCTTGGGACAGGGGGCGCGGACTTGGGAGCTGTTTTTT.

The chain joins TRBV5-1 to TRBJ2-5; 10 bases match TRBD1. The CDR3 length is 17 residues. V lost 4 bases to trimming and J lost 5 bases; unmatched junction nucleotides: 14. Germline CDR1 is SGHRS and CDR2 is YFSETQ. The CDR3 reads CASSPLAGTGVSETQYF. For the CDR3, the DNA is TGCGCCAGCAGCCCCTTAGCCGGGACAGGGGTCTCGGAGACCCAGTACTTC.

V usage is TRBV7-2 and J usage is TRBJ1-3; 7 nucleotides line up with TRBD1. The J segment lost 0 bases and the V segment lost 1 base, leaving 3 bases of the junction unmatched. Germline V lookup: CDR1 SGHTA, CDR2 FQGNSA. The CDR3 covers 16 residues. The CDR3: CASSLGDRDSGNTIYF. In DNA, the CDR3 is TGTGCCAGCAGCTTAGGGGACAGAGACTCTGGAAACACCATATATTTT.

The V gene is TRBV27, the J gene TRBJ1-2; D may be TRBD1 (6 bases). Germline V gene lookup returns CDR1 MNHEY and CDR2 SMNVEV (reference sequence). The CDR3 loop spans 16 amino acids. The ends were cut back, 6 bases at V and 5 bases at J, with 22 bases in the middle. The DNA for the CDR3 is TGTGCCAGCAGAGGAAGGACGAGACAGGACATTTATGGCTACACCTTC. Protein: CASRGRTRQDIYGYTF.

The chain couples TRBV12-3 or TRBV12-4 to TRBJ2-7; 7 bases line up with TRBD1. The CDR3 loop spans 13 amino acids. The trim removed 4 bases at V and 0 bases at J, leaving 0 bases unmatched. The CDR3 reads CASSWDSSYEQYF. The CDR3 DNA sequence: TGTGCCAGCAGTTGGGACAGCTCCTACGAGCAGTACTTC.

This chain links TRBV6-2 or TRBV6-3 with TRBJ2-2; no firm D call. The ends were cut back, 7 bases at V and 3 bases at J, with 15 bases in the middle. The CDR3 runs 15 residues. Germline V gene data show CDR1 as MNHEY and CDR2 as SVGEGT. DNA of the CDR3: TGTGCCAGCACCCCCTATTCGGGTTACACCGGGGAGCTGTTTTTT. Encoded protein: CASTPYSGYTGELFF.

The V and J genes are TRBV2 and TRBJ2-5; the D gene is possibly TRBD2 (6 bases). This CDR3 is built from 13 residues. Between the trimmed V and J ends, which lost 6 bases and 5 bases, there was a span of 13 bases. In germline, CDR1 is SNHLY, CDR2 FYNNEI. The CDR3 DNA reads TGTGCCAGCAGCCCGGGAGCCTGGGAGACCCAGTACTTC. It encodes CASSPGAWETQYF.

V is TRBV29-1 and J is TRBJ1-2; possibly TRBD1 for D (6 bases). The CDR3 runs to 13 residues. V gave up 7 bases and J gave up 4 bases, with 16 bases separating them. From germline, CDR1 is SQVTM and CDR2 ANQGSEA. In nucleotides, the CDR3 is TGCAGCGCAATACCGGGACAAAGCTATGGCTACACCTTC. Its protein is CSAIPGQSYGYTF.

The CDR3 coding sequence is TGTGCCAGCAGTTACTCCAGGAATGAAAAACTGTTTTTT. Protein: CASSYSRNEKLFF. The V gene is TRBV6-5, the J gene TRBJ1-4, with unresolved D. Germline V lookup: CDR1 MNHEY, CDR2 SVGAGI. V gave up 0 bases and J gave up 5 bases, with 4 bases separating them. This CDR3 contains 13 residues.

This chain joins TRBV7-3 and TRBJ2-7, with D tentatively TRBD1 (6 bases). CDR1 is SGHTA and CDR2 is FQGTGA in the germline V gene. The germline V and J ends were trimmed by 6 bases and 4 bases, with 19 bases remaining between them. This CDR3 region has 15 residues. CDR3 DNA: TGTGCCAGCAGTTTGAGGGCCGGGACACTTTACGAGCAGTACTTC. Its protein is CASSLRAGTLYEQYF.

The CDR3 region is CASSQQGVYGYTF. The CDR3 bases are TGTGCCAGCAGCCAACAGGGAGTCTATGGCTACACCTTC. The rearrangement uses TRBV3-1 (or the pseudogene TRBV3-2) and TRBJ1-2; perhaps TRBD1 as D (5 bases). This CDR3 is built from 13 residues. V was pared by 2 bases and J by 4 bases, with 8 bases between. Germline lookup yields CDR1 LGHDT and CDR2 YNNKEL (reference sequence).

The chain employs TRBV6-5 and TRBJ2-7, with TRBD1 identical over 9 bases. From germline, CDR1 is MNHEY and CDR2 SVGAGI. Trimming took 6 bases from V and 7 from J; bases not matched to a gene: 13. The CDR3 totals 15 residues. The CDR3, as DNA: TGTGCCAGCAGCCGCACGGGACAGGGCAAACGTGAGCAGTACTTC. Protein: CASSRTGQGKREQYF.

As for this clone: In the same sample, other DNA sequences code for this CDR3. The chain joins TRBV6-5 to TRBJ2-1, with 10 nucleotides matching TRBD2. Trimming removed 4 bases from V and 8 bases from J; junction bases left unmatched: 8. This CDR3 has 15 amino acids. CDR1 MNHEY and CDR2 SVGAGI come from the germline V gene. CDR3 DNA sequence: TGTGCCAGCAGTTGCCTAGCGGGAGAATGCCATGAGCAGTTCTTC. It yields the protein CASSCLAGECHEQFF.

The V and J genes are TRBV7-2 and TRBJ2-3; TRBD1 agrees at 7 bases. V shed 5 bases and J 3 bases; nucleotides not matched to a gene: 8. The CDR3 is made up of 15 amino acids. From germline, CDR1 is SGHTA and CDR2 FQGNSA. CDR3 in amino acids: CASSPQRGLTDTQYF. The CDR3 bases are TGTGCCAGCAGCCCTCAAAGGGGGCTGACAGATACGCAGTATTTT.

This clone was counted a single time. The J gene is TRBJ2-5, the V gene TRBV27; D unresolved. Trimming took 5 bases from V and 4 from J, leaving 8 bases between them. The CDR3 runs to 12 residues. Germline V gene data show CDR1 as MNHEY and CDR2 as SMNVEV (reference sequence). The CDR3 loop is CASSAVGETQYF. For the CDR3, the DNA is TGTGCCAGCAGTGCGGTGGGAGAGACCCAGTACTTC.

The rearrangement uses TRBV25-1 and TRBJ1-2; 7 bases fit TRBD1. This CDR3 comprises 16 residues. Germline V gene sequence: CDR1 MGHDK, CDR2 SYGVNS. The V gene end was trimmed by 3 bases and the J gene end by 5 bases; junction bases not matched to a gene: 12. CDR3 in amino acids: CASSDSPRDSFYGYTF. The CDR3 DNA is TGTGCCAGCAGTGATTCCCCCCGGGACAGTTTTTATGGCTACACCTTC.